Listed below are T cell receptor beta chains from one sample, sequenced in a study of tumor-infiltrating lymphocytes in primary liver carcinoma. TCRdb analysed the multiplex PCR reads with MiXCR anew, one entry per CDR3 protein. The sample holds around 22,000 distinct CDR3 sequences, more than 75% seen once. The sample comprised liver tumor tissue from sampling region 2. These receptors all come from a woman younger than 45 with primary liver carcinoma and hepatitis B virus infection. The CDR3 runs from the conserved cysteine through the conserved F or W. The order of the fields is J gene, clone size, D gene, V gene, CDR3 protein, CDR3 DNA. The D gene is left open where the match is weak. Not all rows give a size; the values are once, few, many and, for expanded clones, a class.

TRBJ2-1 - TRBD2 TRBV28 CASPMLAGVFGYSEQFF TGTGCCAGCCCCATGCTAGCGGGAGTTTTCGGCTACAGTGAGCAGTTCTTC
TRBJ2-7 - TRBD2 TRBV7-8 CASSQTSGGPYEQYF TGTGCCAGCAGCCAAACTAGCGGGGGGCCCTACGAGCAGTACTTC
TRBJ2-7 - - TRBV28 CASKRPGVSYEQYF TGCGCCAGCAAACGACCGGGAGTCTCCTACGAGCAGTACTTC
TRBJ2-1 - - TRBV5-6 CASSPHWYNEQFF TGTGCTAGCAGCCCGCATTGGTACAACGAGCAGTTCTTC
TRBJ2-5 - - TRBV11-2 CASSFQGVARSKIQYF TGTGCCAGCAGCTTTCAAGGCGTGGCACGTTCCAAGATCCAGTACTTC
TRBJ2-5 - - TRBV6-2/TRBV6-3 CVCSYGPAERTQHF TGTGTCTGCAGTTACGGCCCGGCCGAGCGAACCCAGCACTTC
TRBJ2-7 - TRBD1 TRBV30 CASSDRGHSYEQYF TGTGCCTCAAGTGACAGGGGCCACTCATACGAGCAGTACTTC
TRBJ1-2 - - TRBV7-9 CANSRVGAGYTF TGTGCCAACAGCCGCGTGGGAGCCGGCTATACCTTC
TRBJ1-1 - - TRBV29-1 CSIFHSLNTEAFF TGCAGCATTTTTCACAGTCTGAATACTGAAGCTTTCTTT
TRBJ2-1 - - TRBV12-3/TRBV12-4 CAISSLQGANEQLF TGTGCCATCAGTTCACTCCAGGGAGCCAATGAGCAGCTCTTC
TRBJ2-2 few TRBD2 TRBV11-3 CASSLRRTSGRVGKGGELFF TGTGCCAGCAGCTTACGCCGTACTAGCGGGAGGGTCGGCAAGGGCGGGGAGCTGTTTTTT
TRBJ2-1 - TRBD2 TRBV28 CANSLHYGLARVDEQFF TGTGCCAACAGTCTACATTATGGACTAGCGAGGGTAGACGAACAGTTCTTC
TRBJ2-3 - - TRBV11-3 CASRCTDMQYF TGCGCCAGCCGCTGCACAGATATGCAGTATTTT
TRBJ2-1 - - TRBV24-1 CAPRGKDSTYNEQFF TGTGCCCCGAGGGGAAAGGACAGCACCTACAATGAGCAGTTCTTC
TRBJ2-1 - - TRBV10-3 CTISPTTTRDEQFF TGTACCATCAGTCCCACTACGACCCGGGATGAGCAGTTCTTC
TRBJ2-1 - - TRBV12-3/TRBV12-4 CASSLSGISGLEQIF TGTGCTAGCAGCCTGTCCGGGATTAGCGGACTTGAGCAGATCTTC
TRBJ2-1 - - TRBV24-1 CATSDSGTDSWDQFF TGTGCCACCAGTGATTCCGGGACGGACAGTTGGGATCAGTTCTTC
TRBJ2-5 - - TRBV11-2 CASSLRQVETQYF TGTGCCAGCAGCCTTAGACAGGTAGAGACCCAGTACTTT
TRBJ2-7 - TRBD2 TRBV12-3/TRBV12-4 CASSLGTGGSPLSF TGTGCCAGCAGTTTAGGAACTGGCGGGAGCCCTCTATCGTTC
TRBJ2-3 - - TRBV5-4 CANSPPGTEADIQYF TGTGCCAACAGCCCGCCCGGGACGGAGGCGGATATACAGTATTTT
TRBJ2-7 - - TRBV4-3 CAGSQDFPGSYKQYF TGCGCCGGCAGCCAAGATTTTCCAGGGTCATACAAGCAGTACTTC
TRBJ2-3 - TRBD1 TRBV28 CASSCAKQGRLTDTQYF TGTGCCAGCAGTTGCGCAAAACAGGGGCGATTGACAGATACGCAGTATTTC